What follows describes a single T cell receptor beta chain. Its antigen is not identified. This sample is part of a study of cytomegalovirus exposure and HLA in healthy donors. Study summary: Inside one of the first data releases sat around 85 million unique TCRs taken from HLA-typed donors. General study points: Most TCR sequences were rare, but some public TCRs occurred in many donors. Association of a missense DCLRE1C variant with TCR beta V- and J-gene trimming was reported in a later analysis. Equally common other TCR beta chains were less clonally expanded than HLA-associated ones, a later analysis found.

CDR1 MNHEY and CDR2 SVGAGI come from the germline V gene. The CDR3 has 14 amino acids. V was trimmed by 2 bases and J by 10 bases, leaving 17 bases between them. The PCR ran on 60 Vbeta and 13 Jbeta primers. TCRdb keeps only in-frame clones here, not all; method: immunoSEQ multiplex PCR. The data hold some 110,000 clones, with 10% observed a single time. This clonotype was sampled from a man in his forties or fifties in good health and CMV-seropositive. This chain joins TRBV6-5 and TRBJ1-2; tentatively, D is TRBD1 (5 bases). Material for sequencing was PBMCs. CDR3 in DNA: TGTGCCAGCAGTTACAGTCCGGGATCGGGGGTCTACACCTTC. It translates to CASSYSPGSGVYTF.